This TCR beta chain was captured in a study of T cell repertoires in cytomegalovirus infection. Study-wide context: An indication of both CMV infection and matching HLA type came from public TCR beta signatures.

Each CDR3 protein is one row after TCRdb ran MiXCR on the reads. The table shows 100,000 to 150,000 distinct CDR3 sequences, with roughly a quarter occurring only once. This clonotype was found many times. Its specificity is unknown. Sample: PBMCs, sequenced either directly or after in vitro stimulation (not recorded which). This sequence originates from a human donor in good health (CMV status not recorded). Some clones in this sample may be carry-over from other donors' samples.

The CDR3: CASSPRPGLLETQYF. Written as DNA, the CDR3 is TGTGCCAGCAGCCCGCGGCCAGGGCTTTTAGAGACCCAGTACTTC. The J gene is TRBJ2-5, the V gene TRBV7-2, with D maybe TRBD1 (5 bases). The CDR3 runs 15 residues. V gave up 5 bases and J gave up 4 bases, with 17 bases separating them. Germline CDR1 is SGHTA and CDR2 is FQGNSA.